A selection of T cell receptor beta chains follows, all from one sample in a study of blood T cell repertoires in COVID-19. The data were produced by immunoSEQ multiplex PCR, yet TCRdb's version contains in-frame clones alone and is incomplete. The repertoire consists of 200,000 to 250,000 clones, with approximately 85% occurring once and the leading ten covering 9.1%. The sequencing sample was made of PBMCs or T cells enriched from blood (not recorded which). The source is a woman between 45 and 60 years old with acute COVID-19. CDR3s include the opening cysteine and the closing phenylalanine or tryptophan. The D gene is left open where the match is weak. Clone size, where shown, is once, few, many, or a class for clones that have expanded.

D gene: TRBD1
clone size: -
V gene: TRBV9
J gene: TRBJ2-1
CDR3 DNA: TGTGCCAGCAGCGGAACCGGGACAGGGTTCTATGAGCAGTTCTTC
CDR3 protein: CASSGTGTGFYEQFF

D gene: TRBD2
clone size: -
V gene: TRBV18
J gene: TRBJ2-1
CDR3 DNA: TGTGCCAGCTCACCCCCAACTAGCGGGATTTACAATGAGCAGTTCTTC
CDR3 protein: CASSPPTSGIYNEQFF

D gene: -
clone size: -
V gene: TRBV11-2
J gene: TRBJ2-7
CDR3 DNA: TGTGCCAGCAGCTTAATAGGTCGTGGAAGGGGCGTAGGTTACGAGCAGTACTTC
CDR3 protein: CASSLIGRGRGVGYEQYF

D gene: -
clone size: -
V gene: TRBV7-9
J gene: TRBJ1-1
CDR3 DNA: TGTGCCAGCAGCCGCCCACGGGGGGCGAGCACTGAAGCTTTCTTT
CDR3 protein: CASSRPRGASTEAFF

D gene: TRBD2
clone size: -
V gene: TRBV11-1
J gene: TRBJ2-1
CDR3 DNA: TGTGCCAGCAGCTTTGGGGGGGAATACAATGAGCAGTTCTTC
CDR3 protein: CASSFGGEYNEQFF

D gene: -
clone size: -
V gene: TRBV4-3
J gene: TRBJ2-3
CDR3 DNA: TGCGCCAGCAGCCAAGCGGCCTTACTAGCAGATACGCAGTATTTT
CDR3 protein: CASSQAALLADTQYF

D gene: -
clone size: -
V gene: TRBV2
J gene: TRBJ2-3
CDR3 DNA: TGTGCCAGCACGACTAGTAGCTCAGATACGCAGTATTTT
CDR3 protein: CASTTSSSDTQYF

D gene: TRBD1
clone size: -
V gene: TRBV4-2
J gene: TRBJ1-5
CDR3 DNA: TGTGCCAGCAGCCAACGGGGACAGGGGGCTAGCAATCAGCCCCAGCATTTT
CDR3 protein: CASSQRGQGASNQPQHF

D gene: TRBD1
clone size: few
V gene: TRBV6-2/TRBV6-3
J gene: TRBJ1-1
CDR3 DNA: TGTGCCAGCAGTTACTTATGGACAGGCGTCATGAACACTGAAGCTTTCTTT
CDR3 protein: CASSYLWTGVMNTEAFF

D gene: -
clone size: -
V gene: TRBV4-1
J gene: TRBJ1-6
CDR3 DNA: TGCGCCAGCAGCCAAGTGGGGACACGACAATCACCCCTCCACTTT
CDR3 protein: CASSQVGTRQSPLHF

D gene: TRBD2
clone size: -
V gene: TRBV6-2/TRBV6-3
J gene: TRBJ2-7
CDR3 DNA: TGTGCCAGCAGCCCCGGGAGCGGGGGAAGCAACGAGCAGTACTTC
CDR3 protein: CASSPGSGGSNEQYF

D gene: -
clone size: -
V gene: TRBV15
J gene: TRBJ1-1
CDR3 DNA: TGTGCCACCAGCACCCCAGGGATCCCTGAAGCTTTCTTT
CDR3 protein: CATSTPGIPEAFF

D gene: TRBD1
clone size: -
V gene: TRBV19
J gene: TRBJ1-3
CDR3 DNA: TGTGCCAGTATTCCCCCTAGGGGGCGCGCCGGAAACACCATATATTTT
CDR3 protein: CASIPPRGRAGNTIYF

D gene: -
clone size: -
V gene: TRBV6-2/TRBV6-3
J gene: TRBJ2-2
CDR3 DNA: TGTGCCAGCAGTTTCCGAGGGTCTCACACTCAGACCGGGGAGCTGTTTTTT
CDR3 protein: CASSFRGSHTQTGELFF

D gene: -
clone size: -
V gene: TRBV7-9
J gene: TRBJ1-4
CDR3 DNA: TGTGCCAGCAGCCGCACGCTGGGACTCGGAAATAATGAAAAACTGTTTTTT
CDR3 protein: CASSRTLGLGNNEKLFF

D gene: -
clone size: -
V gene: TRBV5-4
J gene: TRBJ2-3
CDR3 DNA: TGTGCCAGCAGCTCGTCCGGGACAGATACGCAGTATTTT
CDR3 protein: CASSSSGTDTQYF

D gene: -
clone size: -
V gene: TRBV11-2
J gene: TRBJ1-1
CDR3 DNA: TGTGCCACCACCGACGGGCGGGGTTTGAACACTGAAGCTTTCTTT
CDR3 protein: CATTDGRGLNTEAFF

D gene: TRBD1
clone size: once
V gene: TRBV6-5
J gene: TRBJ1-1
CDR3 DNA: TGTGCCAGCATCCATGAGATGGGACAGGGGAGGTTAGCTTTCTTT
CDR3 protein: CASIHEMGQGRLAFF

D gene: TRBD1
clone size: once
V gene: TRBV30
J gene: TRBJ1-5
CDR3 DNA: TGTGCCTGGAACAGGGGTACTCAGCCCCAGCATTTT
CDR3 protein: CAWNRGTQPQHF

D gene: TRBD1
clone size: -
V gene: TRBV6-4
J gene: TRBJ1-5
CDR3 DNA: TGTGCCAGCAGTGACCCGGACAGGGATCGGGGCAATCAGCCCCAGCATTTT
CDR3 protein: CASSDPDRDRGNQPQHF

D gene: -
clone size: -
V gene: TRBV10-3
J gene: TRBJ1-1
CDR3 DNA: TGTGCCATCAGTGAGACCTGGCAGGGGAACACTGAAGCTTTCTTT
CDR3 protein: CAISETWQGNTEAFF

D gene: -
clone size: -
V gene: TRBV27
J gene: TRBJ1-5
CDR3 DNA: TGTGCCAGCAGTCTGAGGAACAATCAGCCCCAGCATTTT
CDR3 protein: CASSLRNNQPQHF

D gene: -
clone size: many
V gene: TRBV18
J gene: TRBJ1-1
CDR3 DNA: TGTGCCAGCTTCTCCGACCTTGCACGGGCTGAAGCTTTCTTT
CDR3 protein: CASFSDLARAEAFF

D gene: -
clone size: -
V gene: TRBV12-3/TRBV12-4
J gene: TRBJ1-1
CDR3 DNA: TGTGCCAGCAGAATCACCGGTGAAGCTTTCTTT
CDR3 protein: CASRITGEAFF

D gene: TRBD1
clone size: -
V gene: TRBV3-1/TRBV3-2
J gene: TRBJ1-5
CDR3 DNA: TGTGCCAGCAGCCCCCGGCTGAGGACAGGGGGTCTTCAGCCCCAGCATTTT
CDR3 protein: CASSPRLRTGGLQPQHF

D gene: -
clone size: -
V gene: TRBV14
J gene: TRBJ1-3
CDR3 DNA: TGTGCCAGCAGCCAAGGTCCACACAGCCCTGGAAACACCATATATTTT
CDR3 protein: CASSQGPHSPGNTIYF

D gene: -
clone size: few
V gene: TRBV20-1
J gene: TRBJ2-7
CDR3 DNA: TGCAGTGCTACGGGTGGCCAGCAGTACTTC
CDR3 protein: CSATGGQQYF

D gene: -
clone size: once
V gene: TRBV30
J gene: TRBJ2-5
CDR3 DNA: TGTGCCTGGTCGAGAGAGACCCAGTACTTC
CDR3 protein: CAWSRETQYF

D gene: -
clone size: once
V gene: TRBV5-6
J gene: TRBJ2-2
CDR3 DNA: TGTGCCAGCAGCCGACAGGGAGGCACCGGGGAGCTGTTTTTT
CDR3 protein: CASSRQGGTGELFF

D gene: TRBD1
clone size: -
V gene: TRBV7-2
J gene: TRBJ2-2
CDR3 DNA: TGTGCCAGCAGCTCTAAGGACAGGGCCCTCACCGGGGAGCTGTTTTTT
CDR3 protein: CASSSKDRALTGELFF

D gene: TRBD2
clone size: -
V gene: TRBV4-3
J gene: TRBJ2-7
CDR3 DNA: TGCGCCAGCAGCCAAGAACTTACTAGCGGAAATTTTTACGAGCAGTACTTC
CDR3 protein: CASSQELTSGNFYEQYF

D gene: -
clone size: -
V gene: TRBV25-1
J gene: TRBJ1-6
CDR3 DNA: TGTGCCAGCAGCGGAGTCGGGAATTCACCCCTCCACTTT
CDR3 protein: CASSGVGNSPLHF

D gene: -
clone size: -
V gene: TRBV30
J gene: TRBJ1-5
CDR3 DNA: TGTGCCTGGAGTGTAGGGATGGAGGGTAATCAGCCCCAGCATTTT
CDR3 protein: CAWSVGMEGNQPQHF